In its sample, the clone carrying this T cell receptor beta chain was seen a few times. The data belong to a study of blood T cell repertoires in COVID-19. The repertoire was sequenced with immunoSEQ multiplex PCR; TCRdb's copy has only in-frame clones and lacks some. The profile shows 150,000 or so clones, 70% to 90% of them singletons. This receptor was identified in a man between 50 and 59 years old with acute or convalescent COVID-19. The sample comprised peripheral blood.

CDR3 sequence: CASSPSSVYEQYF. The CDR3 nucleotides read TGTGCCAGCAGCCCATCGAGCGTCTACGAGCAGTACTTC. This chain joins TRBV3-1 (or the pseudogene TRBV3-2) and TRBJ2-7, with D unresolved. CDR3 length equals 13 residues. Germline CDR1 LGHDT, CDR2 YNNKEL (reference sequence). V was clipped by 4 bases and J by 3 bases, with 10 bases between them.